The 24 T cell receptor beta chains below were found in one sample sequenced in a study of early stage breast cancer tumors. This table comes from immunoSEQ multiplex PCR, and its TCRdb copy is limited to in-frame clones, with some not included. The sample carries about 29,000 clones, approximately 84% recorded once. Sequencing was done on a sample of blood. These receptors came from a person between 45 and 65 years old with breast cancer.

This CDR3 is CATRGLSGSHEQYF. CDR3 nucleotide sequence: TGTGCCACCAGAGGCCTCTCCGGGTCCCACGAGCAGTACTTC. This chain uses TRBV7-2 with TRBJ2-7; D remains ambiguous. Trimming removed 10 bases from V and 5 bases from J, with 21 bases in between. Germline V gene data show CDR1 as SGHTA and CDR2 as FQGNSA. This CDR3 is 14 amino acids long.

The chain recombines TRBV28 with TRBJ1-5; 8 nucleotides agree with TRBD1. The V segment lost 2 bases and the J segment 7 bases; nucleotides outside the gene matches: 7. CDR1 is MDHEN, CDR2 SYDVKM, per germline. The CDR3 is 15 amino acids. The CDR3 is CASSLGQGGNQPQHF. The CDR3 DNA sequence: TGTGCCAGCAGTTTAGGACAGGGTGGGAACCAGCCCCAGCATTTT.

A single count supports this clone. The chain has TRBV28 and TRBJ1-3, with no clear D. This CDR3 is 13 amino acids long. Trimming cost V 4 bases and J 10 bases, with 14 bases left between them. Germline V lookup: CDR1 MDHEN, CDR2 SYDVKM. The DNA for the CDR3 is TGTGCCAGCAGTTCAAACCCCGGGAATACCATATATTTT. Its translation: CASSSNPGNTIYF.

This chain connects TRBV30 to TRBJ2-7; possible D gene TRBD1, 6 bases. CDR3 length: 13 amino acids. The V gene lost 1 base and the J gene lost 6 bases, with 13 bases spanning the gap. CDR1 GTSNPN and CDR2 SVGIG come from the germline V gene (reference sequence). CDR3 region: CAWSGGLGGEQYF. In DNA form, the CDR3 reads TGTGCCTGGAGTGGAGGGTTAGGGGGCGAGCAGTACTTC.

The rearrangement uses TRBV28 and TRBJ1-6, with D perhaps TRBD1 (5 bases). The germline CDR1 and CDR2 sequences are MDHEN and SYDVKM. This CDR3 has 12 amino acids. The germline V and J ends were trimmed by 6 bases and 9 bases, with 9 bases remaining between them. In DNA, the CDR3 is TGTGCCAGCAGCAGCAGGGTTTCACCCCTCCACTTT. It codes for CASSSRVSPLHF.

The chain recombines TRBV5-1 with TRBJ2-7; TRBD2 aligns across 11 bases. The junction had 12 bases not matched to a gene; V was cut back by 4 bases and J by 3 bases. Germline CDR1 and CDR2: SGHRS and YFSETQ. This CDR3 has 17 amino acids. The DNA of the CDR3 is TGCGCCAGCAGCCCCGGGACTAGCGGATTCGAAGGCTACGAGCAGTACTTC. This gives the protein CASSPGTSGFEGYEQYF.

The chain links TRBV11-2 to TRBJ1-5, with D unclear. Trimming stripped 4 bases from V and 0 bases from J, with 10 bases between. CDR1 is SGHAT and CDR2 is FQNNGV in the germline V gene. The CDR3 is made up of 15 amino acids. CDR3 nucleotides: TGTGCCAGCAGCTCGTCCACGCTTAGCAATCAGCCCCAGCATTTT. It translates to CASSSSTLSNQPQHF.

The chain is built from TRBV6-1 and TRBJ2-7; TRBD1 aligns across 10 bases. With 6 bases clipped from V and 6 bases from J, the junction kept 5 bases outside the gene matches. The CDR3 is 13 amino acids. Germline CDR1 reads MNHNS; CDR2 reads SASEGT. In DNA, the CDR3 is TGTGCCAGCAGGGGGACAGGGGAAATCGAGCAGTACTTC. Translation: CASRGTGEIEQYF.

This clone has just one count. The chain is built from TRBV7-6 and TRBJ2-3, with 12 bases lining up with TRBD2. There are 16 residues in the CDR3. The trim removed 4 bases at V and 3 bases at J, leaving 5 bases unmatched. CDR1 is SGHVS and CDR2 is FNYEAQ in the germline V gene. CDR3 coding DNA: TGTGCCAGCAGCTCGACTAGCGGGAGTCGGACAGATACGCAGTATTTT. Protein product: CASSSTSGSRTDTQYF.

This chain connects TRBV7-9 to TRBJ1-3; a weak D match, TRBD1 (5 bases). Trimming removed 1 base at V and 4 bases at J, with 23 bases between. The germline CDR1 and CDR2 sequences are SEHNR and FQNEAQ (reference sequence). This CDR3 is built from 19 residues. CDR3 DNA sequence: TGTGCCAGCAGCTTAGTCGGCGGGTCCTGGGGCACCAAAGGAAACACCATATATTTT. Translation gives CASSLVGGSWGTKGNTIYF.

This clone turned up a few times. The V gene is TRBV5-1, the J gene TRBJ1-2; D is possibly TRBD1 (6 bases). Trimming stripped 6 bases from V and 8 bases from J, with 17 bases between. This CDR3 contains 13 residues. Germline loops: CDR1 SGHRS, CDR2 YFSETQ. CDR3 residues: CASTEGGYRGYTF. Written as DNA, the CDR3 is TGCGCCAGCACCGAAGGGGGGTATAGAGGCTACACCTTC.

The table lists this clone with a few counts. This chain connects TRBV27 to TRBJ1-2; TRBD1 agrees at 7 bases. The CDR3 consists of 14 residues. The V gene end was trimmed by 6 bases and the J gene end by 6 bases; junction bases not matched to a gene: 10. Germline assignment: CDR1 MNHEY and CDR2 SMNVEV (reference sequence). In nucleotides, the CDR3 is TGTGCCAGCAGGCCTCAGGGGGTATGGGATGGCTACACCTTC. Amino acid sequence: CASRPQGVWDGYTF.

The CDR3 nucleotides read TGTGCCAGCAGTTTGGAGGGACAGCGTAATGAAAAACTGTTTTTT. This sequence encodes CASSLEGQRNEKLFF. The chain links TRBV28 to TRBJ1-4, with 7 bases lining up with TRBD1. The trim removed 3 bases at V and 4 bases at J, leaving 5 bases unmatched. The CDR3 extends over 15 amino acids. Germline V lookup: CDR1 MDHEN, CDR2 SYDVKM.

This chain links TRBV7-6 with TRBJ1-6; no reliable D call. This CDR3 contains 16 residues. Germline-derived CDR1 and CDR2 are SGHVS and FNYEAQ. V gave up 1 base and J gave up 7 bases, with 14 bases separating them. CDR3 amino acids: CASSLEVPGNNSPLHF. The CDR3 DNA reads TGTGCCAGCAGCTTAGAGGTTCCTGGTAACAATTCACCCCTCCACTTT.

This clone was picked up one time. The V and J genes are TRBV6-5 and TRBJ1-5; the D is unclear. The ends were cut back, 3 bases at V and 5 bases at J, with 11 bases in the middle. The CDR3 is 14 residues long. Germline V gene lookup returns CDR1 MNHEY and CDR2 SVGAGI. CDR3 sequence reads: CASSYAGPHQPQHF. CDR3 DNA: TGTGCCAGCAGTTATGCCGGGCCCCATCAGCCCCAGCATTTT.

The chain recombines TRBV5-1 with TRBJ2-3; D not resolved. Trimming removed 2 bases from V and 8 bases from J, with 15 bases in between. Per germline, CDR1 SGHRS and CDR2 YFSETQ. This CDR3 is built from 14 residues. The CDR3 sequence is CASSLTPTHRTQYF. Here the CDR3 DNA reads TGCGCCAGCAGCTTAACTCCCACTCACCGTACGCAGTATTTT.

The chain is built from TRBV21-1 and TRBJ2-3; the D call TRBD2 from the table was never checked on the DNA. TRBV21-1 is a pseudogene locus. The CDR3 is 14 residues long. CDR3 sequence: CFRVSGTCTDTQYF. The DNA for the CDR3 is TGTTTCCGAGTGAGCGGGACCTGCACAGATACGCAGTATTTT.

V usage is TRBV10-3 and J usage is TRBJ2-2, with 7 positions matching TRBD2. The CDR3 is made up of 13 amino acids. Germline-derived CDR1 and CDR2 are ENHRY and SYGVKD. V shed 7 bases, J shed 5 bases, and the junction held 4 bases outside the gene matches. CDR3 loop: CAITREETGELFF. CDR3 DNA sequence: TGTGCCATCACCCGGGAGGAAACCGGGGAGCTGTTTTTT.

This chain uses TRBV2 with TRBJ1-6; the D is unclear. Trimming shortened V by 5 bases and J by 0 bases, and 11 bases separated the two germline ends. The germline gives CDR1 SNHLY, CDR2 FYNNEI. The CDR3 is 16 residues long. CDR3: CASSKDRSSYNSPLHF. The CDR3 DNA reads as TGTGCCAGCAGTAAGGACCGGAGCTCCTATAATTCACCCCTCCACTTT. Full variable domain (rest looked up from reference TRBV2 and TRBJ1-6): EPEVTQTPSHQVTQMGQEVILRCVPISNHLYFYWYRQILGQKVEFLVSFYNNEISEKSEIFDDQFSVERPDGSNFTLKIRSTKLEDSAMYFCASSKDRSSYNSPLHFGNGTRLTVT.

CDR3 sequence: CASSILRGGRRRGELFF. The CDR3 DNA reads as TGTGCCAGCAGCATCCTACGGGGCGGACGCCGCCGGGGGGAGCTGTTTTTT. This chain joins TRBV28 and TRBJ2-2; the D gene could be TRBD1 or TRBD2 (5 bases each). V was cut by 6 bases and J by 8 bases, with 25 bases left in between. CDR1 and CDR2 from the germline V gene are MDHEN and SYDVKM. The CDR3 loop spans 17 amino acids.

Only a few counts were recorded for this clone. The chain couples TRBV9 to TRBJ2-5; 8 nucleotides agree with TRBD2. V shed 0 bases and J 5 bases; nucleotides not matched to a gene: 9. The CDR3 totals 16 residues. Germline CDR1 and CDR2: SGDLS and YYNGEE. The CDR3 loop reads CASSVENGGGWETQYF. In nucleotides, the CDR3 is TGTGCCAGCAGCGTAGAGAACGGGGGGGGCTGGGAGACCCAGTACTTC.

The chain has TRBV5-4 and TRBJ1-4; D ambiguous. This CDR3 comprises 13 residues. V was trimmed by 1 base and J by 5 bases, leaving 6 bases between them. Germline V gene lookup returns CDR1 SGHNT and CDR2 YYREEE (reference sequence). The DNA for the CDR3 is TGTGCCAGCAGCTTGTATGCGAATGAAAAACTGTTTTTT. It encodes CASSLYANEKLFF.

The CDR3 DNA is TGTGCCAGCAGCTTGGGTAGGGACGGCACTGAAGCTTTCTTT. Encoded protein: CASSLGRDGTEAFF. J is TRBJ1-1 and V is TRBV5-4; D might be TRBD1 (5 bases). CDR1 and CDR2 (germline): SGHNT, YYREEE (reference sequence). The CDR3 runs to 14 residues. Trimming pared 0 bases from V and 4 bases from J, leaving 10 bases between. The full variable domain, its missing parts supplied by reference TRBV5-4 and TRBJ1-1, is ETGVTQSPTHLIKTRGQQVTLRCSSQSGHNTVSWYQQALGQGPQFIFQYYREEENGRGNFPPRFSGLQFPNYSSELNVNALELDDSALYLCASSLGRDGTEAFFGQGTRLTVV.

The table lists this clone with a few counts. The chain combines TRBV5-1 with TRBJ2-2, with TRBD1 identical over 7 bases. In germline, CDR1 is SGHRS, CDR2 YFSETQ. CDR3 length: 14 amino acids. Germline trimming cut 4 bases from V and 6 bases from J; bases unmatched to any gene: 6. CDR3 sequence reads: CASSEGAGSGELFF. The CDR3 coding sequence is TGCGCCAGCAGCGAGGGGGCAGGGTCCGGGGAGCTGTTTTTT.